The 5 T cell receptor beta chains below come from one sample, sequenced in a study of beta chain features in type 1 diabetes. Of the isolated RNA, all was reverse transcribed, and so the sequenced material was expressed TCRB transcripts. Sequencing was performed with immunoSEQ multiplex PCR; in TCRdb, only in-frame clones are kept and a portion is missing. This table has 250,000 or so clones, 25% to 30% appearing once. Material: central memory CD4+ T cells from blood. These receptors originate from a man under 40 in good health.

This clone came up a few times. The chain employs TRBV30 and TRBJ1-2; TRBD1 aligns across 8 bases. The trim removed 3 bases at V and 8 bases at J, leaving 11 bases unmatched. The CDR3 loop spans 14 amino acids. Germline lookup yields CDR1 GTSNPN and CDR2 SVGIG (reference sequence). The CDR3 protein is CAWRIVGQGSGYTF. The DNA for the CDR3 is TGTGCCTGGAGAATCGTTGGACAGGGCAGCGGCTACACCTTC.

This rearrangement joins TRBV19 to TRBJ1-1; TRBD1 is a possible D gene (5 bases). The CDR3 contains 15 residues. Trimming pared 6 bases from V and 0 bases from J, leaving 14 bases between. Per the germline V gene, CDR1 is LNHDA and CDR2 is SQIVND (reference sequence). The CDR3 nucleotides read TGTGCCAGTAGCATCCGACAGTTCATGAACACTGAAGCTTTCTTT. It encodes CASSIRQFMNTEAFF.

The V gene is TRBV7-9, the J gene TRBJ2-5; 7 nucleotides match TRBD1. This CDR3 spans 17 amino acids. Germline lookup yields CDR1 SEHNR and CDR2 FQNEAQ (reference sequence). The V and J ends lost 2 bases and 2 bases, in that order; junction bases with no gene match: 11. DNA for the CDR3: TGTGCCAGCAGCTTACTTTCGTTGTTGGGACAGCAAGAGACCCAGTACTTC. It translates to CASSLLSLLGQQETQYF. The full variable domain, with the rest looked up from reference TRBV7-9 and TRBJ2-5, is DTGVSQNPRHKITKRGQNVTFRCDPISEHNRLYWYRQTLGQGPEFLTYFQNEAQLEKSRLLSDRFSAERPKGSFSTLEIQRTEQGDSAMYLCASSLLSLLGQQETQYFGPGTRLLVL.

V gene TRBV7-2 combines with J gene TRBJ2-1; 11 positions match TRBD2. J lost 4 bases, V lost 4 bases, and 3 bases had no gene match. Germline V gene sequence: CDR1 SGHTA, CDR2 FQGNSA. CDR3 size: 15 residues. In DNA, the CDR3 is TGTGCCAGCAGCTGGGGACTAGCGGATTACAATGAGCAGTTCTTC. Translating gives CASSWGLADYNEQFF.

This clone was seen a handful of times. This chain links TRBV6-1 with TRBJ2-7, with a tentative D call TRBD1 (5 bases). The length of the CDR3 is 16 residues. V shed 1 base and J shed 3 bases, with 16 bases lying between them. Germline CDR1 MNHNS, CDR2 SASEGT. The CDR3 nucleotides are TGTGCCAGCAGTGAAGGACAGCACTCCTCTCGCTACGAGCAGTACTTC. It translates to CASSEGQHSSRYEQYF.